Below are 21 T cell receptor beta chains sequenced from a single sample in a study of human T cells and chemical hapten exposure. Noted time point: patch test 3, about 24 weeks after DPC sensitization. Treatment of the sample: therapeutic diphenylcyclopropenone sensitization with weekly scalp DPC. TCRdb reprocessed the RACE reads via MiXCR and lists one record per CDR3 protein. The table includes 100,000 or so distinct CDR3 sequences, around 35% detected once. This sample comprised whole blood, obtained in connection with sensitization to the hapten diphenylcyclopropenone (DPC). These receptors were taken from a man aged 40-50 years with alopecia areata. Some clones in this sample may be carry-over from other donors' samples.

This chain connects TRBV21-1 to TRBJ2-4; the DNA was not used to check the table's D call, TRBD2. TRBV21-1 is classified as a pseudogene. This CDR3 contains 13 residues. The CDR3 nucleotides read TGTGCCAGCAGCAAAATTCGCGGGGACATTCAGTACTTC. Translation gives CASSKIRGDIQYF.

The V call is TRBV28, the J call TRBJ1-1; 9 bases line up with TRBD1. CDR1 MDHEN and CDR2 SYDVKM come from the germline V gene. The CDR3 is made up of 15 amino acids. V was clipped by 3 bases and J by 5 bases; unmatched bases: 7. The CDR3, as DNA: TGTGCCAGCAGTTTTAGACAGGGGGGATTGACTGAAGCTTTCTTT. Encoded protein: CASSFRQGGLTEAFF.

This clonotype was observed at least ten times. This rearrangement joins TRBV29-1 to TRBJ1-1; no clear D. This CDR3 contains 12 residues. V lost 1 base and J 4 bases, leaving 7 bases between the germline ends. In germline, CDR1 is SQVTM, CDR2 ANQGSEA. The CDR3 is CSVEGISTEAFF. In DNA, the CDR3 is TGCAGCGTTGAAGGGATCTCCACTGAAGCTTTCTTT.

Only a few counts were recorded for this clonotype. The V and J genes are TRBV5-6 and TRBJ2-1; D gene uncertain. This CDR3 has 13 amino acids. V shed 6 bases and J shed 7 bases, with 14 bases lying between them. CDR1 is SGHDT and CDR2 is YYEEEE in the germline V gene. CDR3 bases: TGTGCCAGCACCTGGCGGACCCTGAATGAGCAGTTCTTC. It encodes CASTWRTLNEQFF.

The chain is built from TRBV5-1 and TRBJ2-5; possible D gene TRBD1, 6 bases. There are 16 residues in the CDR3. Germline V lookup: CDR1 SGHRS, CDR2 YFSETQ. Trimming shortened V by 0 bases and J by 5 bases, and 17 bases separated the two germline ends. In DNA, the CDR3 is TGCGCCAGCAGCTTGGAGGCGGCAGGGGATTCGGAGACCCAGTACTTC. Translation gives CASSLEAAGDSETQYF.

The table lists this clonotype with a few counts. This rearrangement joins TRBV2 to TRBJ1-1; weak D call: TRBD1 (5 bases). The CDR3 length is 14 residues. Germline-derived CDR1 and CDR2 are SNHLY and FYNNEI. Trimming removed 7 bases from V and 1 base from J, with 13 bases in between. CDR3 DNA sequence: TGTGCCAGCAACGGACAACGTACGAACACTGAAGCTTTCTTT. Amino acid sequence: CASNGQRTNTEAFF. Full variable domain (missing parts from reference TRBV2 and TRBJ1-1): EPEVTQTPSHQVTQMGQEVILRCVPISNHLYFYWYRQILGQKVEFLVSFYNNEISEKSEIFDDQFSVERPDGSNFTLKIRSTKLEDSAMYFCASNGQRTNTEAFFGQGTRLTVV.

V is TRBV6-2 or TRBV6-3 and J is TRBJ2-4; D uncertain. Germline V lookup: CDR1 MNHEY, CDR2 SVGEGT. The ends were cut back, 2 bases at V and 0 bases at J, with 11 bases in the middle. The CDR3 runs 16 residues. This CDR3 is CASSYMSAVAKNIQYF. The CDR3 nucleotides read TGTGCCAGCAGTTACATGTCTGCTGTAGCCAAAAACATTCAGTACTTC.

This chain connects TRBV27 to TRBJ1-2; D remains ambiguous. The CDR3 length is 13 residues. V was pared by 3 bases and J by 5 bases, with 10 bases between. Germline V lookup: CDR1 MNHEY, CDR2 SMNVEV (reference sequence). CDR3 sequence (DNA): TGTGCCAGCAGTTTTGGAAGGGAATATGGCTACACCTTC. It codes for CASSFGREYGYTF.

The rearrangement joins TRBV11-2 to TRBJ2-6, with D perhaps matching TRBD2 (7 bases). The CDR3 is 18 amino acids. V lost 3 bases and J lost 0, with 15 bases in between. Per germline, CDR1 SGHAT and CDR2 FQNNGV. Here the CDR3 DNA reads TGTGCCAGCAGCTTCCCCAGGGGCGGGGGCTCTGGGGCCAACGTCCTGACTTTC. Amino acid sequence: CASSFPRGGGSGANVLTF.

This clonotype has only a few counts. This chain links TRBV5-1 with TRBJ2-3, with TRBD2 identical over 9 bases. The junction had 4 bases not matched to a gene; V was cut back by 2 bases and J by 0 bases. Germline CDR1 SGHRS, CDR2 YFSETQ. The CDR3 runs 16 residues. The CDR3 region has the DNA TGCGCCAGCAGCTTCGGACTAGCGAGTAGCACAGATACGCAGTATTTT. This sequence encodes CASSFGLASSTDTQYF. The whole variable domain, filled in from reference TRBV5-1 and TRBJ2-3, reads KAGVTQTPRYLIKTRGQQVTLSCSPISGHRSVSWYQQTPGQGLQFLFEYFSETQRNKGNFPGRFSGRQFSNSRSEMNVSTLELGDSALYLCASSFGLASSTDTQYFGPGTRLTVL.

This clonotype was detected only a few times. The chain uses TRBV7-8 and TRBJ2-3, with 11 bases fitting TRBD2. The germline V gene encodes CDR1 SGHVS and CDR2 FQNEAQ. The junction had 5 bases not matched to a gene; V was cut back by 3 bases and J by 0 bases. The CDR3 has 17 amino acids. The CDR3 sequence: CASSLLGLAESTDTQYF. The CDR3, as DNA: TGTGCCAGCAGCTTGCTGGGACTAGCGGAGAGCACAGATACGCAGTATTTT.

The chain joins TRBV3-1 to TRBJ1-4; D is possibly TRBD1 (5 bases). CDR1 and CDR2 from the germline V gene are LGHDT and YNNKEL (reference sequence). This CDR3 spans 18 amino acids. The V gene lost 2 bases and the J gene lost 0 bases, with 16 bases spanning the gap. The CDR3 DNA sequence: TGTGCCAGCAGCCAACCCCTTGTGGGAGGGGCAACTAATGAAAAACTGTTTTTT. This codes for CASSQPLVGGATNEKLFF.

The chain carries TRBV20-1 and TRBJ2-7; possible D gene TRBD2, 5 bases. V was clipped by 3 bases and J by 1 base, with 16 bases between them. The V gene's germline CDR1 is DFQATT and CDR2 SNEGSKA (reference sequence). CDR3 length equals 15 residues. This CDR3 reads CSASSRVRYSYEQYV. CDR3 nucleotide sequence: TGCAGTGCTAGTTCGAGGGTCAGGTATTCCTACGAGCAGTACGTC.

The CDR3 here is CASSGLAGVDTQYF. As DNA, the CDR3 is TGTGCCAGCTCAGGACTAGCGGGAGTCGATACGCAGTATTTT. The rearrangement joins TRBV18 to TRBJ2-3; 13 positions match TRBD2. Per the germline V gene, CDR1 is KGHSH and CDR2 is LQKENI. This CDR3 comprises 14 residues. The junction had 2 bases not matched to a gene; V was cut back by 5 bases and J by 6 bases.

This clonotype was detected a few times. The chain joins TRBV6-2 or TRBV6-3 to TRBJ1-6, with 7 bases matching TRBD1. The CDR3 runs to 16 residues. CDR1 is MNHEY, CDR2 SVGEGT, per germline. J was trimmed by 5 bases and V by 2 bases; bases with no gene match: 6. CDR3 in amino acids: CASSYATGRDNSPLHF. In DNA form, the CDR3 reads TGTGCCAGCAGTTACGCGACAGGGAGGGATAATTCACCCCTCCACTTT.

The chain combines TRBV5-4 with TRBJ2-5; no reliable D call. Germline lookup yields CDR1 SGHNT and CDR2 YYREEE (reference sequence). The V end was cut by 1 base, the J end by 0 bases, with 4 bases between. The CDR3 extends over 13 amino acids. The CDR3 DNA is TGTGCCAGCAGCTTGCCGAACCAAGAGACCCAGTACTTC. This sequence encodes CASSLPNQETQYF.

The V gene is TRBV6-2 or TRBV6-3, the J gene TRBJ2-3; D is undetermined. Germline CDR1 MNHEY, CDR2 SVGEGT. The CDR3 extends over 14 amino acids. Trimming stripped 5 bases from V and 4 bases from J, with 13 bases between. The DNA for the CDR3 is TGTGCCAGCAGTGGAAGTGGCGGCTCAGATACGCAGTATTTT. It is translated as CASSGSGGSDTQYF.

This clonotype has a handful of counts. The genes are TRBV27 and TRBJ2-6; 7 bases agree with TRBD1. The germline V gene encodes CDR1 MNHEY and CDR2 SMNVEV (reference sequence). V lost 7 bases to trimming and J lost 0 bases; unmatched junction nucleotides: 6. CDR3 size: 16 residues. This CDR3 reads CASKRQGPSGANVLTF. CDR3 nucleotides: TGTGCCAGCAAACGACAGGGCCCCTCTGGGGCCAACGTCCTGACTTTC.

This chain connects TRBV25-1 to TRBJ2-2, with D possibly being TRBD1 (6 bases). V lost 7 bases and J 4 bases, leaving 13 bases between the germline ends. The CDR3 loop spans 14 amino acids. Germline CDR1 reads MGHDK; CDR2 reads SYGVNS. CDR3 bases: TGTGCCAGCATACCGGACAGCCCCACCGGGGAGCTGTTTTTT. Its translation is CASIPDSPTGELFF.

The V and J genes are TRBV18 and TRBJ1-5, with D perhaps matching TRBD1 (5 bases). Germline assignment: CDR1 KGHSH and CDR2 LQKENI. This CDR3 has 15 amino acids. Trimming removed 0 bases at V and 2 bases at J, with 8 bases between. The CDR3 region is CASSPPGVGNQPQHF. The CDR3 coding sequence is TGTGCCAGCTCACCACCAGGGGTTGGCAATCAGCCCCAGCATTTT.

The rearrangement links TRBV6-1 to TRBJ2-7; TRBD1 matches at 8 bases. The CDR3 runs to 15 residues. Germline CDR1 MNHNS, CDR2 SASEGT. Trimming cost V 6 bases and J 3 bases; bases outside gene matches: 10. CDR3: CASSYNFDRGYEQYF. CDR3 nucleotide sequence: TGTGCCAGCAGCTACAATTTTGACAGGGGCTACGAGCAGTACTTC.